The 28 T cell receptor beta chains listed next were all sequenced from one sample in a study of cytomegalovirus exposure and HLA in healthy donors. PCR used 60 Vbeta primers and 13 Jbeta primers. Clones were sequenced by immunoSEQ multiplex PCR, and TCRdb holds only the in-frame ones, with some missing. The table records under 200,000 clones, around 80% of them present only once. The sequencing input was PBMCs. These receptors originate from a woman aged 35 to 49 in good health and CMV-seronegative.

The chain uses TRBV5-1 and TRBJ1-1; 11 nucleotides align to TRBD1. The CDR3 consists of 17 residues. Germline V gene data show CDR1 as SGHRS and CDR2 as YFSETQ. With 0 bases clipped from V and 3 bases from J, the junction kept 7 bases outside the gene matches. This chain's CDR3 is CASSLEGTGGWDTEAFF. CDR3 in DNA: TGCGCCAGCAGCTTGGAAGGGACAGGGGGTTGGGACACTGAAGCTTTCTTT.

This clone was counted only a few times. The chain links TRBV10-1 to TRBJ1-1, with TRBD1 matching over 7 bases. Looked up from germline, CDR1 is WNHNN and CDR2 is SYGVQD (reference sequence). The CDR3 is 15 amino acids. The junction had 7 bases not matched to a gene; V was cut back by 6 bases and J by 0 bases. The CDR3 sequence: CASRQTRGMNTEAFF. CDR3 nucleotide sequence: TGCGCCAGCAGGCAAACCAGGGGGATGAACACTGAAGCTTTCTTT.

The chain recombines TRBV19 with TRBJ1-2; 8 nucleotides match TRBD1. The V gene's germline CDR1 is LNHDA and CDR2 SQIVND (reference sequence). CDR3 size: 12 residues. The ends lost 11 bases at V and 5 bases at J; junction bases unmatched: 7. CDR3: CAATGVGYGYTF. The DNA for the CDR3 is TGTGCCGCGACAGGGGTAGGATATGGCTACACCTTC.

This chain uses TRBV27 with TRBJ2-7; 10 bases align to TRBD1. CDR1 and CDR2 from the germline V gene are MNHEY and SMNVEV (reference sequence). The V and J ends lost 5 bases and 5 bases, in that order; junction bases with no gene match: 6. CDR3 length: 14 amino acids. Written as DNA, the CDR3 is TGTGCCAGCAGTCGAAGGGACAGGGGAAACGAGCAGTACTTC. Encoded protein: CASSRRDRGNEQYF.

Here the CDR3 DNA reads TGTGCCAGCTCACCCCTAGGACTAGCGGGAGGAACGGATACGCAGTATTTT. This sequence encodes CASSPLGLAGGTDTQYF. This rearrangement joins TRBV18 to TRBJ2-3; 14 bases are a match to TRBD2. The CDR3 spans 17 residues. Trimming took 3 bases from V and 6 from J; bases not matched to a gene: 8. In germline, CDR1 is KGHSH, CDR2 LQKENI. Variable domain in full (rest from reference TRBV18 and TRBJ2-3): NAGVMQNPRHLVRRRGQEARLRCSPMKGHSHVYWYRQLPEEGLKFMVYLQKENIIDESGMPKERFSAEFPKEGPSILRIQQVVRGDSAAYFCASSPLGLAGGTDTQYFGPGTRLTVL.

This clone was picked up a small number of times. The chain is built from TRBV7-9 and TRBJ1-1; D possibly corresponds to TRBD1 (6 bases). The CDR3 totals 14 residues. Germline assignment: CDR1 SEHNR and CDR2 FQNEAQ (reference sequence). The V end was cut by 5 bases, the J end by 8 bases, with 18 bases between. Written as DNA, the CDR3 is TGTGCCAGCAGCCTTATAAACAGGGACCGAGAAGCTTTCTTT. Protein: CASSLINRDREAFF.

CDR3 in DNA: TGTGCCGGCTCGACGGGTGCAACTAATGAAAAACTGTTTTTT. Translating gives CAGSTGATNEKLFF. The chain joins TRBV2 to TRBJ1-4; no firm D call. The germline V gene has CDR1 SNHLY and CDR2 FYNNEI. With 11 bases removed from V and 0 bases from J, the gap between germline ends came to 13 bases. The CDR3 consists of 14 residues.

A single count supports this clone. The chain recombines TRBV28 with TRBJ2-5; 8 nucleotides agree with TRBD2. CDR3 length: 14 residues. V shed 5 bases, J shed 5 bases, and the junction held 7 bases outside the gene matches. The germline CDR1 and CDR2 sequences are MDHEN and SYDVKM. The CDR3 DNA sequence: TGTGCCAGCAGTGGACGGGAGGGCAGGGAGACCCAGTACTTC. Its translation is CASSGREGRETQYF.

This clone was observed a single time. The chain joins TRBV6-1 to TRBJ1-5; 9 positions agree with TRBD1. Germline CDR1 and CDR2: MNHNS and SASEGT. This CDR3 has 14 amino acids. The J segment lost 5 bases and the V segment lost 6 bases, leaving 5 bases of the junction unmatched. The CDR3 spells CASSRDRAYQPQHF. The CDR3 nucleotides read TGTGCCAGCAGCCGGGACAGGGCTTATCAGCCCCAGCATTTT.

V gene TRBV6-5 combines with J gene TRBJ2-5; perhaps D is TRBD1 or TRBD2 (6 bases each). The last part of the DNA fits TRBJ2-7 better; the J call may be wrong. Germline-derived CDR1 and CDR2 are MNHEY and SVGAGI. CDR3 length equals 13 residues. CDR3: CASTPSGGGEQYF. The CDR3 nucleotides read TGTGCCAGCACTCCATCTGGAGGGGGCGAGCAGTACTTC.

The V and J genes are TRBV19 and TRBJ2-7, with D possibly matching TRBD1 (5 bases). The CDR3 runs to 13 residues. The V and J ends lost 3 bases and 3 bases respectively, with 9 bases between them. Germline-derived CDR1 and CDR2 are LNHDA and SQIVND (reference sequence). The CDR3 bases are TGTGCCAGTAGTATGGCAGGGAACTACGAGCAGTACTTC. As protein: CASSMAGNYEQYF.

The chain recombines TRBV2 with TRBJ1-6; 7 positions agree with TRBD1. The CDR3 sequence is 13 residues long. V was clipped by 7 bases and J by 7 bases; unmatched bases: 4. CDR1 and CDR2 from the germline V gene are SNHLY and FYNNEI. The CDR3 here is CASTGTANSPLHF. The CDR3 DNA sequence: TGTGCCAGCACCGGGACAGCAAATTCACCCCTCCACTTT.

Details on this clone: Other nucleotide sequences in the sample specify the same CDR3. The chain couples TRBV5-6 to TRBJ1-1; a weak D match, TRBD1 (5 bases). The ends were cut back, 2 bases at V and 1 base at J, with 6 bases in the middle. The CDR3 consists of 13 residues. The germline CDR1 and CDR2 sequences are SGHDT and YYEEEE. This CDR3 reads CASSLTGNTEAFF. The CDR3, as DNA: TGTGCCAGCAGCTTAACAGGGAACACTGAAGCTTTCTTT.

The chain links TRBV5-5 to TRBJ1-2, with 8 bases matching TRBD1. The CDR3 loop spans 16 amino acids. Germline V CDR1 and CDR2: SGHKS, YYEKEE (reference sequence). The V gene end was trimmed by 4 bases and the J gene end by 0 bases; junction bases not matched to a gene: 8. CDR3 DNA: TGTGCCAGCAGCGCCCGACAGGGGCTACCTAACTATGGCTACACCTTC. Protein sequence: CASSARQGLPNYGYTF.

CDR3 coding DNA: TGTGCCAGCACGGCTGGCGGAGCCTACGAGCAGTACTTC. This sequence encodes CASTAGGAYEQYF. V gene TRBV6-1 combines with J gene TRBJ2-7; no firm D call. This CDR3 contains 13 residues. Trimming took off 7 bases at V and 2 bases at J, with 12 bases between the two ends. CDR1 MNHNS and CDR2 SASEGT come from the germline V gene.

The CDR3 region is CASSLEGHNTEAFF. The DNA for the CDR3 is TGCGCCAGCAGCTTGGAAGGACACAACACTGAAGCTTTCTTT. The V call is TRBV5-1, the J call TRBJ1-1; perhaps TRBD1 as D (5 bases). Germline-derived CDR1 and CDR2 are SGHRS and YFSETQ. V was shortened by 0 bases and J by 2 bases, with 8 bases between the two germline ends. The CDR3 is 14 amino acids. The whole variable domain, remainder taken from reference TRBV5-1 and TRBJ1-1, is KAGVTQTPRYLIKTRGQQVTLSCSPISGHRSVSWYQQTPGQGLQFLFEYFSETQRNKGNFPGRFSGRQFSNSRSEMNVSTLELGDSALYLCASSLEGHNTEAFFGQGTRLTVV.

The V call is TRBV30, the J call TRBJ1-1; D call uncertain. The CDR3 contains 11 residues. From germline, CDR1 is GTSNPN and CDR2 SVGIG (reference sequence). The germline V and J ends were trimmed by 8 bases and 8 bases, with 15 bases remaining between them. CDR3 sequence (DNA): TGTGCCACAACCGGGAGTCGAGAAGCTTTCTTT. Translating it yields CATTGSREAFF.

V is TRBV28 and J is TRBJ2-1; 9 bases fit TRBD2. J lost 7 bases, V lost 6 bases, and 4 bases had no gene match. Per germline, CDR1 MDHEN and CDR2 SYDVKM. This CDR3 has 13 amino acids. In DNA form, the CDR3 reads TGTGCCAGCAGAGCGGGAGGAGAAAATGAGCAGTTCTTC. Translated: CASRAGGENEQFF.

The chain has TRBV12-5 and TRBJ1-1; tentative D call: TRBD1 (6 bases). The germline V and J ends were trimmed by 6 bases and 1 base, with 12 bases remaining between them. CDR3 length: 14 amino acids. In germline, CDR1 is LGHNT, CDR2 FRNRAP. DNA for the CDR3: TGTGCTAGTGGGCCGGGGGGCCAGAACACTGAAGCTTTCTTT. Its protein is CASGPGGQNTEAFF.

The chain couples TRBV4-1 to TRBJ1-2, with a tentative D call TRBD1 (6 bases). V was cut by 4 bases and J by 4 bases, with 22 bases left in between. Germline CDR1 is MGHRA and CDR2 is YSYEKL. There are 17 residues in the CDR3. The CDR3 loop reads CASSPRLNTGSLYGYTF. The CDR3 nucleotides read TGCGCCAGCAGCCCCAGACTCAATACAGGGTCCCTCTATGGCTACACCTTC.

The chain employs TRBV7-9 and TRBJ1-5, with 9 bases lining up with TRBD1. J was trimmed by 2 bases and V by 5 bases; bases with no gene match: 7. In germline, CDR1 is SEHNR, CDR2 FQNEAQ (reference sequence). The CDR3 runs to 16 residues. CDR3: CASSLTGGEGNQPQHF. CDR3 nucleotide sequence: TGTGCCAGCAGCCTTACAGGGGGCGAGGGCAATCAGCCCCAGCATTTT.

CDR3 sequence (DNA): TGTGCCAGCAGCCACAGCAGCAATCAGCCCCAGCATTTT. It encodes CASSHSSNQPQHF. J is TRBJ1-5 and V is TRBV13; no clear D. Germline V gene data show CDR1 as PRHDT and CDR2 as FYEKMQ (reference sequence). CDR3 length: 13 residues. The V end was cut by 5 bases, the J end by 1 base, with 6 bases between.

The CDR3 DNA sequence: TGTGCCAGTAGTCTCGGGACAGGGGTGGTTTCGCTGTTTTTT. Its translation: CASSLGTGVVSLFF. The rearrangement uses TRBV19 and TRBJ1-4; 10 bases agree with TRBD1. The CDR3 runs to 14 residues. Germline trimming cut 5 bases from V and 14 bases from J; bases unmatched to any gene: 11. Germline V gene data show CDR1 as LNHDA and CDR2 as SQIVND (reference sequence).

This clone was counted a few times. The rearrangement links TRBV4-3 to TRBJ2-7; D uncertain. This CDR3 is 13 amino acids long. The V end lost 2 bases, the J end lost 4 bases, and 9 bases lay between the germline ends. In germline, CDR1 is LGHNA, CDR2 YSLEER. The CDR3 nucleotides are TGCGCCAGCAGCCAAATAGACGGGTACGAGCAGTACTTC. As protein: CASSQIDGYEQYF.

This clone was seen more than once but under ten times. The gene calls are TRBV4-2 and TRBJ2-5; 11 nucleotides align to TRBD2. This CDR3 has 16 residues. The V segment lost 0 bases and the J segment 4 bases; nucleotides outside the gene matches: 4. The V gene's germline CDR1 is LGHNA and CDR2 YNFKEQ. The CDR3 DNA is TGTGCCAGCAGCCAAGACGGTAGCGGGGGGGCAGAGACCCAGTACTTC. Its protein is CASSQDGSGGAETQYF.

This chain joins TRBV7-6 and TRBJ2-3; maybe TRBD2 (6 bases). The CDR3 has 13 amino acids. Germline V lookup: CDR1 SGHVS, CDR2 FNYEAQ. V lost 4 bases, J lost 6 bases, and 11 bases lay in between. In DNA, the CDR3 is TGTGCCAGCAGCTCCCGACTAGAGGATACGCAGTATTTT. Its translation is CASSSRLEDTQYF.

This chain links TRBV19 with TRBJ2-1; D is perhaps TRBD1 (6 bases). This CDR3 has 14 amino acids. From germline, CDR1 is LNHDA and CDR2 SQIVND (reference sequence). V was clipped by 7 bases and J by 7 bases, with 17 bases between them. The CDR3 spells CASTDTITGNEQFF. The CDR3 bases are TGTGCCAGTACCGATACTATAACAGGGAATGAGCAGTTCTTC.

V gene TRBV6-5 combines with J gene TRBJ1-5; D gene unclear. The CDR3 runs 13 residues. Trimming cost V 0 bases and J 9 bases, with 9 bases left between them. Per germline, CDR1 MNHEY and CDR2 SVGAGI. The CDR3 here is CASSYSNYLPQHF. CDR3 nucleotides: TGTGCCAGCAGTTACTCGAACTATCTGCCCCAGCATTTT.